Below, one T cell receptor beta chain is given with its context. Its antigen is still unknown. The protocol was immunoSEQ multiplex PCR, while the TCRdb copy is restricted to in-frame clones and leaves out a portion. The top ten hold 7.5% of the sample, which has 40,000 to 45,000 clones, roughly 96% seen once. This CDR3 is 14 amino acids long. V lost 2 bases and J lost 1, with 8 bases in between. The germline V gene encodes CDR1 SGHNT and CDR2 YYREEE (reference sequence). The entry originates in a study of T cells in tuberculosis. Findings of the study overall: Samples were chosen by availability of cryopreserved specimens. Active tuberculosis TCR-alpha repertoires lay closer to GMM-specific TCRs than IGRA-negative controls, suggesting clonal expansion.

The chain couples TRBV5-4 to TRBJ2-3; D unclear. Sequenced material: PBMCs. This TCR was recovered from a donor aged 10 to 29 with latent tuberculosis or without tuberculosis infection. The CDR3 reads CASSFTIGTDTQYF. The CDR3 DNA is TGTGCCAGCAGCTTTACTATAGGCACAGATACGCAGTATTTT.